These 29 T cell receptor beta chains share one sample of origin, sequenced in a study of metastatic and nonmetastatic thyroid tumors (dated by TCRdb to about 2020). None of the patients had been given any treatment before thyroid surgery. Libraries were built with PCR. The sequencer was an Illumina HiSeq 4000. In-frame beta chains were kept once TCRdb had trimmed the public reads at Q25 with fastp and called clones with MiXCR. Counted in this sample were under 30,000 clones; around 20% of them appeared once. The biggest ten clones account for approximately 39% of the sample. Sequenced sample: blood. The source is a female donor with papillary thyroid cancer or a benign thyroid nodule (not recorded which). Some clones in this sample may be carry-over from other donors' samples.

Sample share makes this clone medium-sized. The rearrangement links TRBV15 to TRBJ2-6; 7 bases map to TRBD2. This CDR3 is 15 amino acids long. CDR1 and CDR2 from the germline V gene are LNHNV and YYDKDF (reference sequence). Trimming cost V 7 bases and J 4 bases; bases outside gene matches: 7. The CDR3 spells CATTQRDVGANVLTF. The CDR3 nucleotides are TGTGCCACCACCCAGCGGGACGTGGGGGCCAACGTCCTGACTTTC.

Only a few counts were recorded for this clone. In DNA form, the CDR3 reads TGTGCCAGCGGAGTAGAAGGGATGGCTCCTATTAGCCACACCTTC. The encoded protein is CASGVEGMAPISHTF. The chain has TRBV6-2 or TRBV6-3 and TRBJ1-2; D not certain. Germline V lookup: CDR1 MNHEY, CDR2 SVGEGT. There are 15 residues in the CDR3. Trimming shortened V by 8 bases and J by 12 bases, and 28 bases separated the two germline ends.

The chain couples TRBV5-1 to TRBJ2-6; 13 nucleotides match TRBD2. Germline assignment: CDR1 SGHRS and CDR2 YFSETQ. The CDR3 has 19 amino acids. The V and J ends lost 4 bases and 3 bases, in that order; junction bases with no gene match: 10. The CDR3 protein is CASSPGLAGARRGANVLTF. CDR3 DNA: TGCGCCAGCAGCCCCGGACTAGCGGGGGCCCGTCGTGGGGCCAACGTCCTGACTTTC. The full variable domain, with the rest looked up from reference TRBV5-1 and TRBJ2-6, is KAGVTQTPRYLIKTRGQQVTLSCSPISGHRSVSWYQQTPGQGLQFLFEYFSETQRNKGNFPGRFSGRQFSNSRSEMNVSTLELGDSALYLCASSPGLAGARRGANVLTFGAGSRLTVL.

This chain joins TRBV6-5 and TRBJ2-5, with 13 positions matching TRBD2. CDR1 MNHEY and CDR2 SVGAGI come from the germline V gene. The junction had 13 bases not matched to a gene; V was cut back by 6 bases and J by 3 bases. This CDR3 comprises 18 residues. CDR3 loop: CASRDSAGGTSGEETQYF. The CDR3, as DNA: TGTGCCAGCAGGGACTCTGCAGGTGGGACTAGCGGGGAAGAGACCCAGTACTTC.

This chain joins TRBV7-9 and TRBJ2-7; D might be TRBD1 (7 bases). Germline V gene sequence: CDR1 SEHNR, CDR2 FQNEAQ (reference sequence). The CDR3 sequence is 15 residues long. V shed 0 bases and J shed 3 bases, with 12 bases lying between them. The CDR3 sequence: CASSLAEGAYYEQYF. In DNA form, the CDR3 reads TGTGCCAGCAGCTTAGCGGAGGGGGCGTACTACGAGCAGTACTTC.

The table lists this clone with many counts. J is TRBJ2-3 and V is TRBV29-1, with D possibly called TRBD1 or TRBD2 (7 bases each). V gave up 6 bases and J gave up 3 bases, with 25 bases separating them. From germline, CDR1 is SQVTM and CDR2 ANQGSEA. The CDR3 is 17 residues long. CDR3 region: CSVLGGIIQGSTDTQYF. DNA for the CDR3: TGCAGCGTCCTGGGGGGGATAATACAGGGGTCAACAGATACGCAGTATTTT.

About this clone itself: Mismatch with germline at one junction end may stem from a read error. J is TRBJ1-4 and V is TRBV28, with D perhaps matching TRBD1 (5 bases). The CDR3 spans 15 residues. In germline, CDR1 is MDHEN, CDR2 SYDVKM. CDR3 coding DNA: TGTGCCAGCAGTCGGGGGGTACAAAGGACTGAAAAACTGTTTTGG. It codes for CASSRGVQRTEKLFW.

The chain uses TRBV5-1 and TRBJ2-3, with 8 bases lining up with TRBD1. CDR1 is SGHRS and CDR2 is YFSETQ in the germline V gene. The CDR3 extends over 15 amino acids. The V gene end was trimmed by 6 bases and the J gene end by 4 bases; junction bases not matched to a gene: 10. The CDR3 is CASTILGTGADTQYF. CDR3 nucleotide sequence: TGCGCCAGCACCATCCTGGGGACAGGCGCAGATACGCAGTATTTT.

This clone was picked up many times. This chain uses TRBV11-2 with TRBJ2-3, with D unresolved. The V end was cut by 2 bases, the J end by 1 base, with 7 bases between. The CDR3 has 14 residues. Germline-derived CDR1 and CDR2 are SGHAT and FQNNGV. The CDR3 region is CASSLIGGTDTQYF. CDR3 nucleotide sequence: TGTGCCAGCAGCTTAATCGGCGGCACAGATACGCAGTATTTT.

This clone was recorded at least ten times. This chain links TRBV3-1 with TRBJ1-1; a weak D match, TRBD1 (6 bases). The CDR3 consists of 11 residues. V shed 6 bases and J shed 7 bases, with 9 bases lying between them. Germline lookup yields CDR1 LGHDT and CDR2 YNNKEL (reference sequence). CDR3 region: CASSQTGEAFF. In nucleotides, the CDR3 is TGTGCCAGCAGTCAGACAGGTGAAGCTTTCTTT.

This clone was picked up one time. The CDR3 DNA is TGTGCCAGCTCACCTAGACAGGGGGGCAACACTGAAGCTTTCTTT. Translated: CASSPRQGGNTEAFF. This chain connects TRBV18 to TRBJ1-1, with TRBD1 matching over 9 bases. Looked up from germline, CDR1 is KGHSH and CDR2 is LQKENI. The CDR3 runs to 15 residues. V was clipped by 3 bases and J by 2 bases; unmatched bases: 4.

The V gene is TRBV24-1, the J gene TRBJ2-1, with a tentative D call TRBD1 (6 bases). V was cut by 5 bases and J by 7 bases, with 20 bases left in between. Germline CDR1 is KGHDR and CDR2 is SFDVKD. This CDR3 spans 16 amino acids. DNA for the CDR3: TGTGCCACCAGTGTTAGTGGTGAGGGGGACGTAAATGAGCAGTTCTTC. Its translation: CATSVSGEGDVNEQFF.

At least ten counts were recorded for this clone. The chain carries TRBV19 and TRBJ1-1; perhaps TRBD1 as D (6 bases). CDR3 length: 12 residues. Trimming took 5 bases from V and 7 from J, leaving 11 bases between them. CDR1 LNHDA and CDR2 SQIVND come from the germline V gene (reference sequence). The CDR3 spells CASSYAGDEAFF. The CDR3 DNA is TGTGCCAGTAGTTACGCAGGGGATGAAGCTTTCTTT.

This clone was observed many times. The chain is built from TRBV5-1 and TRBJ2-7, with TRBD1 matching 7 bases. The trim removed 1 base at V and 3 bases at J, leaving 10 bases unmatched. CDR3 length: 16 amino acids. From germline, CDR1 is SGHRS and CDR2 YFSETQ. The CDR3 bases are TGCGCCAGCAGCTTGTTATTCGGGACAGCAAACTACGAGCAGTACTTC. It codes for CASSLLFGTANYEQYF.

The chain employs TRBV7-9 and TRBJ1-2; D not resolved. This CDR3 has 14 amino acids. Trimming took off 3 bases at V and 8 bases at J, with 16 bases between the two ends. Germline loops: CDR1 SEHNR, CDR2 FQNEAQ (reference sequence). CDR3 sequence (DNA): TGTGCCAGCAGCTTGGACGTGCCGGGCGGAGGCTACACCTTC. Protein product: CASSLDVPGGGYTF.

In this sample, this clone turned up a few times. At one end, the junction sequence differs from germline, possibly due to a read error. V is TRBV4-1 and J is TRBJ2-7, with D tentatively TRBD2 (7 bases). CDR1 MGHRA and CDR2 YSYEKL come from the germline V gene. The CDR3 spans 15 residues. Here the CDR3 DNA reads TGCGTCAGCAGCCAAGAGGGGGGGGAGACCTACGAGCAGTACTTC. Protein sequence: CVSSQEGGETYEQYF.

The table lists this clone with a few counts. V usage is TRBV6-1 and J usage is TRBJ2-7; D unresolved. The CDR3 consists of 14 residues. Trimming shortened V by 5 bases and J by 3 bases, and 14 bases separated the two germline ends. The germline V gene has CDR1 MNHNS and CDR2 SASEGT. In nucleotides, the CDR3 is TGTGCCAGCAGTTTATCGGCTACTGACTACGAGCAGTACTTC. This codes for CASSLSATDYEQYF.

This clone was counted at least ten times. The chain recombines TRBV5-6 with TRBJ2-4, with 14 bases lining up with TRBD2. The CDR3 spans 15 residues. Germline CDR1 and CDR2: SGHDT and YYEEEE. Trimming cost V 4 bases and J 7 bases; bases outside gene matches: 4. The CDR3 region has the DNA TGTGCCAGCAGCGCCTGGACTAGCGGGGGGAACATTCAGTACTTC. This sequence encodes CASSAWTSGGNIQYF. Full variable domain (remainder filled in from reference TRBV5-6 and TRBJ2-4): DAGVTQSPTHLIKTRGQQVTLRCSPKSGHDTVSWYQQALGQGPQFIFQYYEEEERQRGNFPDRFSGHQFPNYSSELNVNALLLGDSALYLCASSAWTSGGNIQYFGAGTRLSVL.

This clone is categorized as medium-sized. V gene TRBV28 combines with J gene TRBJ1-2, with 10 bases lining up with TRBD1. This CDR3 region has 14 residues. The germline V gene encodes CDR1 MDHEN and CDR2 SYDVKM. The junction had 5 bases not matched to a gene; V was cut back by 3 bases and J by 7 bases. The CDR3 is CASSFGTGVSGYTF. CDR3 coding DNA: TGTGCCAGCAGTTTTGGGACAGGGGTTAGTGGCTACACCTTC.

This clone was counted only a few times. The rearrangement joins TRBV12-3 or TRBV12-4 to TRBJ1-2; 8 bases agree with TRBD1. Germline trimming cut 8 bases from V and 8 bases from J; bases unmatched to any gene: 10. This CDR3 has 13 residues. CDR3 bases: TGTGCCAGCGCGATAGGGACAGGTTACGGCTACACCTTC. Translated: CASAIGTGYGYTF.

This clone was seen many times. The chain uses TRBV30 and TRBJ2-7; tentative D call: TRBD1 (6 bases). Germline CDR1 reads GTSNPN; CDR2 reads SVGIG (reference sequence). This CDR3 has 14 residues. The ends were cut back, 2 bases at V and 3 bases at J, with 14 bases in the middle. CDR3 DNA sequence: TGTGCCTGGAGTTCTGGGGGCCATAGCTACGAGCAGTACTTC. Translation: CAWSSGGHSYEQYF. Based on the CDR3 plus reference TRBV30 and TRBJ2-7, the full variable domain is SQTIHQWPATLVQPVGSPLSLECTVEGTSNPNLYWYRQAAGRGLQLLFYSVGIGQISSEVPQNLSASRPQDRQFILSSKKLLLSDSGFYLCAWSSGGHSYEQYFGPGTRLTVT.

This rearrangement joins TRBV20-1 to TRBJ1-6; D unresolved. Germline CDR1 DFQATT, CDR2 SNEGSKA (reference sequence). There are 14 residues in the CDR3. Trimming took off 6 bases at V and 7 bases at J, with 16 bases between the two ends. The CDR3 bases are TGCAGTGCCAGGCTGGGGATCGAGAATTCACCCCTCCACTTT. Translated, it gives CSARLGIENSPLHF.

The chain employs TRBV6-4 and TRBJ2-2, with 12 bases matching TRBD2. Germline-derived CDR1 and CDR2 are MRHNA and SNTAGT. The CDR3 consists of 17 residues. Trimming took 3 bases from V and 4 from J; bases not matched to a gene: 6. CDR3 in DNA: TGTGCCAGCAGTGAGGCGACTAGCGGGAGTAGCACCGGGGAGCTGTTTTTT. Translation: CASSEATSGSSTGELFF.

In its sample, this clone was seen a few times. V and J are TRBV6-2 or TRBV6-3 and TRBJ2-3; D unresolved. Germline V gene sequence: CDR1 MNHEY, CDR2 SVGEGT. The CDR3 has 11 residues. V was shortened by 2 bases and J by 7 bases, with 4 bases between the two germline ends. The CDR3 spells CASSYGYTQYF. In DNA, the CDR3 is TGTGCCAGCAGTTACGGCTATACGCAGTATTTT.

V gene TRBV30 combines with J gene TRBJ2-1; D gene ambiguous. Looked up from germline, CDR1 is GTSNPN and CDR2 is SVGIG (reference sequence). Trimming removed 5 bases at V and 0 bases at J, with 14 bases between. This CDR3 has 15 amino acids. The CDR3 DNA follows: TGTGCCTGGGTGGGGATCGGGTACTCCTACAATGAGCAGTTCTTC. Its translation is CAWVGIGYSYNEQFF.

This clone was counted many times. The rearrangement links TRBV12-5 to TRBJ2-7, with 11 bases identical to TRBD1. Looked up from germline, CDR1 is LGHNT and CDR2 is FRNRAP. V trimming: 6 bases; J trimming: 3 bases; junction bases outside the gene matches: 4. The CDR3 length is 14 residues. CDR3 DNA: TGTGCTAGTGGACCGGGACAGGGGGGCTACGAGCAGTACTTC. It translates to CASGPGQGGYEQYF.

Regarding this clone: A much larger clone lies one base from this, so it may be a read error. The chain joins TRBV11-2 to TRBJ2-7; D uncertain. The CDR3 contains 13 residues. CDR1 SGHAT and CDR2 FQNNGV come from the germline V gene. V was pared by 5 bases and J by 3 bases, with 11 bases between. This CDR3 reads CASSPGVFYEQYF. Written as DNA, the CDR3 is TGTGCCAGCAGCCCGGGCGTGTTCTACGAGCAGTACTTC.

The CDR3 DNA reads as TGTGCCTGGAGTGTACAACAGGGGGTATACAATGAGCAGTTCTTC. This translates into CAWSVQQGVYNEQFF. The chain joins TRBV30 to TRBJ2-1, with 8 positions matching TRBD1. With V trimmed by 0 bases and J by 4 bases, 5 bases remained unmatched. This CDR3 has 15 amino acids. Looked up from germline, CDR1 is GTSNPN and CDR2 is SVGIG (reference sequence).

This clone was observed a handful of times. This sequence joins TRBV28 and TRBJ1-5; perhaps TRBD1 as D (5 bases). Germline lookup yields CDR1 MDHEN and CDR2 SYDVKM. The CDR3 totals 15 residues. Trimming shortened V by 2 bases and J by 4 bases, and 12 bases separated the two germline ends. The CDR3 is CASSLRGVFNQPQHF. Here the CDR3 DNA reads TGTGCCAGCAGTTTACGAGGGGTTTTTAATCAGCCCCAGCATTTT. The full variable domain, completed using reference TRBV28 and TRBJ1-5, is DVKVTQSSRYLVKRTGEKVFLECVQDMDHENMFWYRQDPGLGLRLIYFSYDVKMKEKGDIPEGYSVSREKKERFSLILESASTNQTSMYLCASSLRGVFNQPQHFGDGTRLSIL.